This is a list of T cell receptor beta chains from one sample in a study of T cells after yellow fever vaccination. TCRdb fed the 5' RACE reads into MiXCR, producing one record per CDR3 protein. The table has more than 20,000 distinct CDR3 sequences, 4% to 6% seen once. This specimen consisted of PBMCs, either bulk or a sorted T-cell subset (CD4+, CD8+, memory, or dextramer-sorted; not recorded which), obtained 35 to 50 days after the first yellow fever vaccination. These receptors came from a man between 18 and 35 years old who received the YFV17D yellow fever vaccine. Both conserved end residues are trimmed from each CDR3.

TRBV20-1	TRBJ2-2	SASYRGYLQENTGELF
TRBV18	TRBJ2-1	ASSPVDWDLNNEQF
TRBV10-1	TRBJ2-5	ASSEWSGGRGETQY
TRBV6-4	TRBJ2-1	ASSDSPGLVEQF
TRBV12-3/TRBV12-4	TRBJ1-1	ASSLALSREAF
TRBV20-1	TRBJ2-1	SAIPGQAYNEQF
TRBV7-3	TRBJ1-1	ASSSEGRHTEAF
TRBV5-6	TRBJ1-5	ASSSGGFGNQPQH
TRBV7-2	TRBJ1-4	ASSLYTGGMDEKLF
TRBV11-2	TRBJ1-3	ASRPRREDGNTIY
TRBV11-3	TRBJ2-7	ASSLENLGEQY
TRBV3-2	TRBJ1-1	ASSSIMGTEAF
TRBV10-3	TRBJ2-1	AISESSSGGDEQF
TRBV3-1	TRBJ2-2	ASTQVLVGPNTGELF
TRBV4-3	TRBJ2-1	ASSKGLGDPNEQF
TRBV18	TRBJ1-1	ASSPAGTEAF
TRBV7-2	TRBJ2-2	ASSSSRAVSTGELF
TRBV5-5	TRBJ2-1	ASSQDASAYNEQF
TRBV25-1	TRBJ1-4	ASSGQGNEKLF
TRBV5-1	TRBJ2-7	ASIPRPGQGVYEQY
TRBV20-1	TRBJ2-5	SAYGSGQETQY
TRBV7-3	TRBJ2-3	ASNQGASTDTQY
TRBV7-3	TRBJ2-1	ASSLTPYLHSHNEQF
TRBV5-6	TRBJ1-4	ASSLLTGYGKLF
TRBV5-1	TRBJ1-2	ASSLGPARHYGYT
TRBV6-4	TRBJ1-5	ASSPSGAGGQPQH
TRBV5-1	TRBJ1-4	ASSLGQGSNEKLF
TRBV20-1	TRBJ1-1	SGTEGEAF
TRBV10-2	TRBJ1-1	ASSEMAVEAF
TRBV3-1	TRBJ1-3	ASSQEGRGAENTIY
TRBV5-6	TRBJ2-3	ASSLDAGGTDTQY
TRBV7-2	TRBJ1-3	ASSPRQVRSGNTIY
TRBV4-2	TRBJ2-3	ASSQDLAGGTDTQY
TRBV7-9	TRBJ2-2	ASSSGLGGGYTGELF
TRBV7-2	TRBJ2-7	ASSSTSGAFYEQY